The 3 T cell receptor beta chains in this list originate from one sample, sequenced in a study of CD8+CD57+ T cells in acquired aplastic anemia. Genomic DNA acted as the template from which TCR beta VDJ combination and CDR3 sequence profiling were carried out. TCRdb analysed the reads with MiXCR anew, one entry per CDR3 protein. This sample has 150,000 to 200,000 distinct CDR3 sequences, with less than 50% found just once. Those patients picked for sequencing had displayed CD8+CD57+ cell expansion on flow cytometry. The sequenced sample was sorted CD4+, CD8+, or CD8+CD57+ T cells (not recorded which) from PBMCs. All receptors come from a human donor with aplastic anemia.

The chain has TRBV7-2 and TRBJ2-5; TRBD1 might be the D (6 bases). Per the germline V gene, CDR1 is SGHTA and CDR2 is FQGNSA. The CDR3 extends over 16 amino acids. V was shortened by 0 bases and J by 5 bases, with 16 bases between the two germline ends. CDR3 sequence reads: CASSLASTGPWETQYF. CDR3 coding DNA: TGTGCCAGCAGCTTAGCGTCCACAGGGCCGTGGGAGACCCAGTACTTC.

The CDR3 DNA is TGTGCCATCAGTCCGTCCCAGGGAGACGAACCTTTCTTT. Translation gives CAISPSQGDEPFF. This chain joins TRBV10-3 and TRBJ1-1; D is perhaps TRBD1 (5 bases). Germline CDR1 and CDR2: ENHRY and SYGVKD. The CDR3 contains 13 residues. Between the trimmed V and J ends, which lost 5 bases and 12 bases, there was a span of 19 bases.

This clonotype was observed a handful of times. In nucleotides, the CDR3 is TGTGCCATCAGGGGGACCTCAAACACCATATATTTT. Residues: CAIRGTSNTIYF. The chain is built from TRBV10-3 and TRBJ1-3, with TRBD1 as a possible D gene (5 bases). Germline V gene lookup returns CDR1 ENHRY and CDR2 SYGVKD. V gave up 6 bases and J gave up 6 bases, with 9 bases separating them. The length of the CDR3 is 12 residues.